This T cell receptor (delta chain) was retrieved from a study of gamma-delta T cells after stem cell transplantation. The CDR3 loop spans 18 amino acids. V lost 1 base, J lost 6 bases, and 13 bases stayed unmatched. Germline V gene lookup returns CDR1 TSWWSYY and CDR2 QGS. TCRdb re-called clones from the RT-PCR reads via CATT. This table holds about 760 delta-chain clones, roughly 2.2% found once. In its sample, this clone ranks as large (0.1 to 1%). Additional DNA sequences in this sample encode the identical CDR3. The rearrangement joins TRDV1 to TRDJ2; 8 bases line up with TRDD3. The receptor's source is a human donor. It is not recorded whose cells these are; they may come from a transplant donor. The sample consisted of gamma-delta T cells. The CDR3 coding sequence is TGTGCTCTTGGGGAACAGACCGAGGGATACGCGCGAGCAGCACAACTCTTCTTT. Its translation: CALGEQTEGYARAAQLFF.